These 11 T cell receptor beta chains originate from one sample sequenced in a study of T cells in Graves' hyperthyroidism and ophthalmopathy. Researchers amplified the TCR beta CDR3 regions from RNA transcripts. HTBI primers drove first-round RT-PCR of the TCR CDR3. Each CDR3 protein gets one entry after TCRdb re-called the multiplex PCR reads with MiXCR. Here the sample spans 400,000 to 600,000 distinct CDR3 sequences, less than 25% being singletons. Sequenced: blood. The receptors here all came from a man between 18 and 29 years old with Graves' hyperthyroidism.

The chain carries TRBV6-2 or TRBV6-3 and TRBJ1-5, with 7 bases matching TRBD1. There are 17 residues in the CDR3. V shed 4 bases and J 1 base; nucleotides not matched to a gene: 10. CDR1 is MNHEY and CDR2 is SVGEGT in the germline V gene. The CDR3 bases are TGTGCCAGCAGTTCGTTTACGGGACAGCCGAGCAATCAGCCCCAGCATTTT. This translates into CASSSFTGQPSNQPQHF.

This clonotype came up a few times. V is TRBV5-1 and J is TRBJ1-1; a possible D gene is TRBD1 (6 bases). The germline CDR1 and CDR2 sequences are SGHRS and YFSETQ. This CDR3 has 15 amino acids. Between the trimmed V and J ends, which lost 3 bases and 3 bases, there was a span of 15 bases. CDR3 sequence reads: CASSSQPRGHTEAFF. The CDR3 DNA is TGCGCCAGCAGCTCCCAACCCAGGGGACACACTGAAGCTTTCTTT.

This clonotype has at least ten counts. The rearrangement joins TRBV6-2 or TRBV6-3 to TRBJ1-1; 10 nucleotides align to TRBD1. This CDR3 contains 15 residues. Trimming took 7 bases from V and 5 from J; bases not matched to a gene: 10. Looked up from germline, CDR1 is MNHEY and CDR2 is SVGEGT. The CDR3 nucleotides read TGTGCCAGCAATTCCGGGACAGGGGAAGGTACTGAAGCTTTCTTT. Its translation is CASNSGTGEGTEAFF.

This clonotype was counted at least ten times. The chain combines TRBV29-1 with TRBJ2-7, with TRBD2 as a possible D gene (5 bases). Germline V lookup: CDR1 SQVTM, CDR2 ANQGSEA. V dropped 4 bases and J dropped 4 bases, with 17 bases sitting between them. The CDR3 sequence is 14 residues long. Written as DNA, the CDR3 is TGCAGCGTTGTTTGGACCCGGAGGCCTTACGAGCAGTACTTC. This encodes CSVVWTRRPYEQYF.

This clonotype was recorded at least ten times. The DNA for the CDR3 is TGTGCCAGCAGTGAGACAGGGCTTGGACAGCCCCAGCATTTT. Its translation is CASSETGLGQPQHF. The chain links TRBV25-1 to TRBJ1-5; 7 bases match TRBD1. Germline V gene data show CDR1 as MGHDK and CDR2 as SYGVNS. The CDR3 length is 14 residues. The trim removed 3 bases at V and 7 bases at J, leaving 6 bases unmatched.

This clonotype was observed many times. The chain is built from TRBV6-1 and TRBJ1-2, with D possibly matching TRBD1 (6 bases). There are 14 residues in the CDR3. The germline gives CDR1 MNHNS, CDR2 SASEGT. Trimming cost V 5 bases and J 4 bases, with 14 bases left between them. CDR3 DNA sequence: TGTGCCAGCAGTCCCCGGGGGGGCTCCTATGGCTACACCTTC. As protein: CASSPRGGSYGYTF.

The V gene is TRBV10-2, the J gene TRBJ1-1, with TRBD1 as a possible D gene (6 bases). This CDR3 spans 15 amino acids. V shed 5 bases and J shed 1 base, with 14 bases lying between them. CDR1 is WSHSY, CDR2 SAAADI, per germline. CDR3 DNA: TGCGCCAGCAGTTATAGACAGGCGCCGAACACTGAAGCTTTCTTT. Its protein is CASSYRQAPNTEAFF.

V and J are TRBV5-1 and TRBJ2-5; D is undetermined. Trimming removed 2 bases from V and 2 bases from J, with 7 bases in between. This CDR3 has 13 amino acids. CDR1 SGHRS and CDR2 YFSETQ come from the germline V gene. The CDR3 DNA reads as TGCGCCAGCAGCTTCAACGATCAAGAGACCCAGTACTTC. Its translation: CASSFNDQETQYF.

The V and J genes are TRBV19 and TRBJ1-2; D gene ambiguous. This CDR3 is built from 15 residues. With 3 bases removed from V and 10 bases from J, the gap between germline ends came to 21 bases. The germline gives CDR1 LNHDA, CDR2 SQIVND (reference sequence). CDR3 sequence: CASSITARTAPDYTF. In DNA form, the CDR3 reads TGTGCCAGTAGTATCACGGCCCGGACGGCACCAGACTACACCTTC.

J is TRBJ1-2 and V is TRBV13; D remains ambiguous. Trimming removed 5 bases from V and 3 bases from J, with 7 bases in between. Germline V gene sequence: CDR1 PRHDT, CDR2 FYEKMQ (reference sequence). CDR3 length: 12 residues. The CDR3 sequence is CASSRLDYGYTF. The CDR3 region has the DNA TGTGCCAGCAGCCGCCTCGACTATGGCTACACCTTC. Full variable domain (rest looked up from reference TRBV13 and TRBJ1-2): AAGVIQSPRHLIKEKRETATLKCYPIPRHDTVYWYQQGPGQDPQFLISFYEKMQSDKGSIPDRFSAQQFSDYHSELNMSSLELGDSALYFCASSRLDYGYTFGSGTRLTVV.

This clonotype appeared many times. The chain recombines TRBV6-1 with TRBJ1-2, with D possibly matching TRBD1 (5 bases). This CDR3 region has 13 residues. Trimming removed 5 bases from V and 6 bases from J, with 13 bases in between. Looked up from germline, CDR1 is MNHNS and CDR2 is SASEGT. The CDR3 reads CASSPGGKHGYTF. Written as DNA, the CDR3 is TGTGCCAGCAGTCCCGGGGGGAAACATGGCTACACCTTC.